Listed below are T cell receptor beta chains from one sample, sequenced in a study of graft-versus-host responses after intestinal transplantation. These receptors' antigens are unknown. This table comes from immunoSEQ multiplex PCR, and its TCRdb copy is limited to in-frame clones, with some not included. This sample has about 130,000 clones; just over 90% occur once, and the top ten carry 0.16%. This material consisted of unstimulated CD4+ T cells sorted from spleen or lymph node cells, taken before intestinal transplant. The receptors originated from a human donor who received an intestinal transplant. Both conserved end residues are trimmed from each CDR3. The order of the fields is V gene, J gene, clone size, CDR3 protein. Clone size, where shown, is once, few, many, or a class for clones that have expanded.

v_call: TRBV10-1
j_call: TRBJ1-4
clone_size: -
cdr3_aa: ASSEGTGVGKLF

v_call: TRBV29-1
j_call: TRBJ1-2
clone_size: -
cdr3_aa: SVVGKIYGYT

v_call: TRBV5-8
j_call: TRBJ1-4
clone_size: -
cdr3_aa: ASSFGTYTGDEKLF

v_call: TRBV5-1
j_call: TRBJ2-7
clone_size: -
cdr3_aa: ASRGGAEQY

v_call: TRBV2
j_call: TRBJ1-2
clone_size: -
cdr3_aa: ASSLGTGRYGYT

v_call: TRBV5-4
j_call: TRBJ1-1
clone_size: -
cdr3_aa: ASSSPQGSDTEAF

v_call: TRBV18
j_call: TRBJ2-2
clone_size: -
cdr3_aa: ASSPLRSAGALGELF

v_call: TRBV6-5
j_call: TRBJ1-5
clone_size: -
cdr3_aa: ASSDRRDQPQH

v_call: TRBV9
j_call: TRBJ2-5
clone_size: -
cdr3_aa: ASSVASNRLETQY

v_call: TRBV4-1
j_call: TRBJ1-3
clone_size: -
cdr3_aa: ASSQVFGQGSGNTIY

v_call: TRBV29-1
j_call: TRBJ2-3
clone_size: -
cdr3_aa: SAKSGTESTDTQY

v_call: TRBV10-3
j_call: TRBJ2-3
clone_size: -
cdr3_aa: AIRAGGSDTQY

v_call: TRBV7-2
j_call: TRBJ1-5
clone_size: -
cdr3_aa: ASSLDTSAQH

v_call: TRBV11-3
j_call: TRBJ1-1
clone_size: -
cdr3_aa: ASSQGNTEAF

v_call: TRBV7-3
j_call: TRBJ2-3
clone_size: -
cdr3_aa: ASSFGGGTPDTQY

v_call: TRBV15
j_call: TRBJ2-3
clone_size: -
cdr3_aa: ATSNTDTQY

v_call: TRBV18
j_call: TRBJ1-1
clone_size: -
cdr3_aa: ASSPRDRGGTEAF

v_call: TRBV7-9
j_call: TRBJ1-2
clone_size: few
cdr3_aa: ASSFGYNYGYT

v_call: TRBV5-1
j_call: TRBJ2-2
clone_size: -
cdr3_aa: ASSLAVGNTGELF

v_call: TRBV11-2
j_call: TRBJ1-3
clone_size: -
cdr3_aa: ASSLVNSRNTIY

v_call: TRBV6-4
j_call: TRBJ2-7
clone_size: -
cdr3_aa: ASEKGSYEQY

v_call: TRBV7-9
j_call: TRBJ2-5
clone_size: -
cdr3_aa: ASSRGAGWGETQY

v_call: TRBV6-1
j_call: TRBJ2-3
clone_size: -
cdr3_aa: ASSPGYTDTQY

v_call: TRBV29-1
j_call: TRBJ2-3
clone_size: -
cdr3_aa: SVPGLAGPTDTQY

v_call: TRBV18
j_call: TRBJ2-7
clone_size: -
cdr3_aa: ASQSARSKAGEQY

v_call: TRBV27
j_call: TRBJ2-3
clone_size: -
cdr3_aa: ASRLSRNTDTQY

v_call: TRBV27
j_call: TRBJ1-2
clone_size: -
cdr3_aa: ASSLFSGNYGYT

v_call: TRBV9
j_call: TRBJ2-7
clone_size: -
cdr3_aa: ASSVDTGISSYEQY

v_call: TRBV5-1
j_call: TRBJ2-1
clone_size: -
cdr3_aa: ASSLEFSGGPPYNEQF

v_call: TRBV4-2
j_call: TRBJ1-3
clone_size: -
cdr3_aa: ASSQSTGYGNTIY

v_call: TRBV21-1
j_call: -
clone_size: -
cdr3_aa: ASSKAAVSYEQY

v_call: TRBV25-1
j_call: TRBJ1-2
clone_size: -
cdr3_aa: ASSAGTGDGYT

v_call: TRBV19
j_call: TRBJ1-2
clone_size: -
cdr3_aa: ASSRSGGSNYGYT

v_call: TRBV4-1
j_call: TRBJ1-1
clone_size: -
cdr3_aa: ASSHNRGGTEAF

v_call: TRBV5-1
j_call: TRBJ2-1
clone_size: -
cdr3_aa: ASSSGLAGGLYNEQF

v_call: TRBV7-2
j_call: TRBJ1-2
clone_size: -
cdr3_aa: ASSSGQGYGYT

v_call: TRBV19
j_call: TRBJ2-5
clone_size: -
cdr3_aa: ASSAVKETQY

v_call: TRBV5-1
j_call: TRBJ2-7
clone_size: -
cdr3_aa: ASSRGQGAREQY

v_call: TRBV5-4
j_call: TRBJ2-1
clone_size: -
cdr3_aa: ASSPGTSGVRGNEQF

v_call: TRBV6-1
j_call: TRBJ2-2
clone_size: few
cdr3_aa: ASSEGPGTGELF

v_call: TRBV5-1
j_call: TRBJ1-2
clone_size: -
cdr3_aa: ASSLGQENYGYT

v_call: TRBV7-9
j_call: TRBJ2-5
clone_size: -
cdr3_aa: ASSLGIAGRGETQY

v_call: TRBV18
j_call: TRBJ1-5
clone_size: -
cdr3_aa: ASSQGGQPQH

v_call: TRBV18
j_call: TRBJ1-4
clone_size: -
cdr3_aa: ASSPPNEKLF

v_call: TRBV6-1
j_call: TRBJ2-3
clone_size: once
cdr3_aa: ASSEEDTQY

v_call: TRBV10-3
j_call: TRBJ1-1
clone_size: -
cdr3_aa: AISLGRNTEAF

v_call: TRBV5-6
j_call: TRBJ2-7
clone_size: -
cdr3_aa: ASSLAVSYEQY

v_call: TRBV7-8
j_call: TRBJ2-5
clone_size: -
cdr3_aa: ASSLVWGSGETQY

v_call: TRBV11-2
j_call: TRBJ1-2
clone_size: -
cdr3_aa: ASSPRTGDGYT

v_call: TRBV5-6
j_call: TRBJ1-2
clone_size: -
cdr3_aa: ASSPPGRRLHRYGYT

v_call: TRBV4-1
j_call: TRBJ2-5
clone_size: -
cdr3_aa: ASSQRQGTKEETQY

v_call: TRBV5-1
j_call: TRBJ2-5
clone_size: -
cdr3_aa: ASSLGTGGQETQY

v_call: TRBV5-4
j_call: TRBJ1-5
clone_size: -
cdr3_aa: AFSQGDSNQPQH

v_call: TRBV27
j_call: TRBJ1-6
clone_size: -
cdr3_aa: ASRRLGQGSSPLH

v_call: TRBV10-3
j_call: TRBJ1-4
clone_size: -
cdr3_aa: AISNAGGPNEKLF

v_call: TRBV19
j_call: TRBJ1-2
clone_size: -
cdr3_aa: ASRVGGELYGYT

v_call: TRBV7-9
j_call: TRBJ1-1
clone_size: -
cdr3_aa: ASSLGTGVMNTEAF

v_call: TRBV6-1
j_call: TRBJ1-2
clone_size: -
cdr3_aa: ASSGRQGGGYGYT

v_call: TRBV4-2
j_call: TRBJ2-5
clone_size: once
cdr3_aa: ASSQVGNQETQY